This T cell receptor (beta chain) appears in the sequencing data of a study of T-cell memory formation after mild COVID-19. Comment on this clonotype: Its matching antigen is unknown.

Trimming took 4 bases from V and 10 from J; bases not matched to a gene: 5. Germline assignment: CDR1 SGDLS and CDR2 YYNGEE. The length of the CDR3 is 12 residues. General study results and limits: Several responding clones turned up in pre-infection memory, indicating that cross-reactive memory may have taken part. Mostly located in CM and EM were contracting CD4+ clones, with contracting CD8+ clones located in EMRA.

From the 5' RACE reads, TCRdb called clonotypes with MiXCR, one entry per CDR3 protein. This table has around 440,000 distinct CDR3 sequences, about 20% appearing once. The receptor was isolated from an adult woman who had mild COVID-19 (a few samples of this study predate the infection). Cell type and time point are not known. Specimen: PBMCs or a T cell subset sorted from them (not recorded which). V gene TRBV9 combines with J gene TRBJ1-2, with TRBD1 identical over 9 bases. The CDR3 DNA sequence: TGTGCCAGCAGCAGACAGGGGGTAGTCTACACCTTC. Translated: CASSRQGVVYTF.